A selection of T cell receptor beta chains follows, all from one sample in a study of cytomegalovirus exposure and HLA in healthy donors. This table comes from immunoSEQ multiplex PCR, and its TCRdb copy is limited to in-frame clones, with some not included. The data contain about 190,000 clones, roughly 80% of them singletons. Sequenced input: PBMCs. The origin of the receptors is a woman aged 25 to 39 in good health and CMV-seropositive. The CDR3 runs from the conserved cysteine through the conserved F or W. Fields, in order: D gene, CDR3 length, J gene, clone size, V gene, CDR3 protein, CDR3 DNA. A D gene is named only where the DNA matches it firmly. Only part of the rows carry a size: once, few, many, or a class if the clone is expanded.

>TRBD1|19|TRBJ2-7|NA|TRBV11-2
CASSFNIVWFRDRAYEQYF
TGTGCCAGCAGCTTTAATATCGTGTGGTTTCGGGACAGAGCCTACGAGCAGTACTTC
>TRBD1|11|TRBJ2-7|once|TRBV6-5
CASRQGMGQYF
TGTGCCAGCCGACAGGGAATGGGGCAGTACTTC
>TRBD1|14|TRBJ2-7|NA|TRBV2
CASSERTGGDEQYF
TGTGCCAGCAGTGAAAGGACAGGGGGCGACGAGCAGTACTTC
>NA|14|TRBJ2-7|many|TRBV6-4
CASSEDSTAYEQYF
TGTGCCAGCAGTGAAGACAGTACGGCCTACGAGCAGTACTTC
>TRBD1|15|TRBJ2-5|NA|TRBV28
CASSLRRQGGVTQYF
TGTGCCAGCAGTTTGAGAAGACAGGGCGGAGTGACCCAGTACTTC
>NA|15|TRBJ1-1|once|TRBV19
CASSPLGRSGTEAFF
TGTGCCAGTAGTCCTCTGGGGAGGTCGGGCACTGAAGCTTTCTTT
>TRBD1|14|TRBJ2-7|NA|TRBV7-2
CASTGDRRKGEQYF
TGTGCCAGCACCGGGGACAGGCGGAAAGGCGAGCAGTACTTC
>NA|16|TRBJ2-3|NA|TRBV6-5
CASSYYRLASTDTQYF
TGTGCCAGCAGTTACTATAGGCTAGCTAGCACAGATACGCAGTATTTT
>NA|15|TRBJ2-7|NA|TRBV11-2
CASSFGGGGAYEQYF
TGTGCCAGCAGCTTTGGGGGGGGCGGAGCCTACGAGCAGTACTTC
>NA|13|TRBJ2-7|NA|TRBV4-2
CASSPPETGEQYF
TGTGCCAGCAGCCCGCCGGAGACGGGAGAGCAGTACTTC
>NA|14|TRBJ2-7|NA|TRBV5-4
CASSGGLTIGEQYF
TGTGCCAGCAGCGGCGGGTTAACCATCGGCGAGCAGTACTTC
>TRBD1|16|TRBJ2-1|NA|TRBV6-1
CASSAGTGALVSEQFF
TGTGCCAGCAGTGCGGGGACAGGGGCGTTGGTCAGTGAGCAGTTCTTC
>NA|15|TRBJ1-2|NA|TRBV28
CASSLSRDADYGYTF
TGTGCCAGCAGTTTGAGTCGGGATGCGGACTATGGCTACACCTTC
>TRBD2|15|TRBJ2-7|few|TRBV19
CASSSRTSLNHEQYF
TGTGCCAGTAGTAGTCGGACTAGTCTAAACCACGAGCAGTACTTC
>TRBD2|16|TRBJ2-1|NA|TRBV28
CASSRYRTSGTGEQFF
TGTGCCAGCAGTCGATATCGGACTAGCGGGACAGGTGAGCAGTTCTTC
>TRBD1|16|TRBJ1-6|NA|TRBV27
CASTPDTGQDNSPLHF
TGTGCCAGCACTCCCGATACCGGACAGGATAATTCACCCCTCCACTTT
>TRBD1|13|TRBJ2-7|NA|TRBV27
CASTLQGANEQYF
TGTGCCAGCACCCTACAGGGGGCCAACGAGCAGTACTTC
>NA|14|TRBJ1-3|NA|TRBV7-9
CASSMTVSGNTIYF
TGTGCCAGCAGCATGACAGTTTCTGGAAACACCATATATTTT
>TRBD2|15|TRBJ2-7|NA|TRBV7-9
CASSGTSGSVEEQYF
TGTGCCAGCAGTGGAACTAGCGGGAGTGTCGAGGAGCAGTACTTC
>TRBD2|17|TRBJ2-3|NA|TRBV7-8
CASSARLAGEVTDTQYF
TGTGCCAGCAGCGCCCGACTAGCGGGAGAGGTCACAGATACGCAGTATTTT
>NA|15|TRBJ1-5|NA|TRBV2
CASRYQGRGNQPQHF
TGTGCCAGCAGGTACCAGGGTAGGGGCAATCAGCCCCAGCATTTT
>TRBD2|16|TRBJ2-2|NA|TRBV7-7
CASTPLAGEDTGELFF
TGTGCTAGCACCCCCCTAGCGGGAGAGGACACCGGGGAGCTGTTTTTT
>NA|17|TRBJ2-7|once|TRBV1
CTSSQVPSETGGYEQYF
TGCACCAGCAGCCAGGTCCCGAGCGAGACAGGGGGGTACGAGCAGTACTTC
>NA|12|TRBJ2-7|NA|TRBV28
CASSFRGAGQYF
TGTGCCAGCAGTTTTCGGGGAGCGGGGCAGTACTTC
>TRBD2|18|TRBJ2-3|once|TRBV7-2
CASSLERLAGGGVDTQYF
TGTGCCAGCAGCTTAGAGCGACTAGCGGGAGGAGGGGTAGATACGCAGTATTTT
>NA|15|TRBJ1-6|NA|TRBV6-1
CASTYGVAYNSPLHF
TGTGCCAGCACCTACGGTGTGGCCTATAATTCACCCCTCCACTTT
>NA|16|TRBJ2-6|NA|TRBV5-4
CASSPTQHSGANVLTF
TGTGCCAGCAGCCCCACACAGCACTCTGGGGCCAACGTCCTGACTTTC
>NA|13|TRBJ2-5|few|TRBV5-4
CASSFPREETQYF
TGTGCCAGCAGCTTCCCCCGGGAAGAGACCCAGTACTTC
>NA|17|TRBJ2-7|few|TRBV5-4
CASSSPKGLQSSYEQYF
TGTGCCAGCAGCTCCCCGAAGGGACTCCAAAGCTCCTACGAGCAGTACTTC
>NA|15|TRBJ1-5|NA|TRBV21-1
CASSNLQGNSQPQHF
TGTGCCAGCAGCAACCTACAGGGGAATAGTCAGCCCCAGCATTTT
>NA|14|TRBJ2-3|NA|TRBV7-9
CASSPSGATDTQYF
TGTGCCAGCAGCCCCTCGGGAGCCACAGATACGCAGTATTTT
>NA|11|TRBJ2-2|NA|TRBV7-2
CASTPNGELFF
TGTGCCAGCACCCCCAACGGGGAGCTGTTTTTT
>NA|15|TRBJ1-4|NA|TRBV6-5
CASSYRVDGYEKLFF
TGTGCCAGCAGTTACCGGGTTGATGGATATGAAAAACTGTTTTTT
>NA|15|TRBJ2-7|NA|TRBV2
CAGYRGAGHVYEQYF
TGTGCCGGTTACCGAGGTGCAGGGCACGTCTACGAGCAGTACTTC
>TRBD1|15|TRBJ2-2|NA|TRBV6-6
CASSGGQGASGELFF
TGTGCCAGCAGTGGTGGACAGGGGGCCTCCGGGGAGCTGTTTTTT
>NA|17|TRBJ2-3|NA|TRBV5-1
CASSVIQGGEVTDTQYF
TGCGCCAGCAGTGTGATACAGGGAGGGGAAGTCACAGATACGCAGTATTTT
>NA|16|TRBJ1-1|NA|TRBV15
CATSRDKAGATTEAFF
TGTGCCACCAGCAGAGATAAGGCAGGGGCCACCACTGAAGCTTTCTTT
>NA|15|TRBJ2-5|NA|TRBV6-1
CASSRRGGLGETQYF
TGTGCCAGCAGCCGAAGAGGGGGTTTGGGGGAGACCCAGTACTTC
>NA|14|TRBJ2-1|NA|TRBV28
CASTHLDIYNEQFF
TGTGCCAGCACTCATTTAGACATCTACAATGAGCAGTTCTTC
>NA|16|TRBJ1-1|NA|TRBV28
CASSLGGWTGGTEAFF
TGTGCCAGCAGTTTGGGGGGGTGGACGGGCGGCACTGAAGCTTTCTTT
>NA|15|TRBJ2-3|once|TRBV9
CASSVDGTFTDTQYF
TGTGCCAGCAGCGTAGATGGGACTTTCACAGATACGCAGTATTTT
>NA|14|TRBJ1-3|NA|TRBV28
CASSPGNSGNTIYF
TGTGCCAGCAGTCCAGGGAACTCTGGAAACACCATATATTTT
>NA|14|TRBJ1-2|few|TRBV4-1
CASSQLQVDYGYTF
TGCGCCAGCAGCCAGTTACAGGTGGACTATGGCTACACCTTC